This TCR beta chain was sequenced for a study of beta chain features in type 1 diabetes. Study-level information: Examination spanned approximately 110 million sorted cells from all samples. Findings and limits, study-wide: VDJ junctions sequenced from type 1 diabetes patients showed fewer insertions and more deletions. In comparison with healthy donors, patients had naive, central memory and Treg TCRB repertoires that appeared more similar.

Investigators reverse transcribed all isolated RNA, so they sequenced expressed TCRB transcripts. Repertoires were generated with immunoSEQ multiplex PCR, while TCRdb's copy carries only in-frame clones and drops some. The sample yields roughly 330,000 clones, approximately 10% seen once. The CDR3 contains 14 residues. With 4 bases clipped from V and 2 bases from J, the junction kept 2 bases outside the gene matches. The germline gives CDR1 SQVTM, CDR2 ANQGSEA. Comments on this clone: Antigen specificity is unknown.

The material sequenced was naive CD4+ T cells from blood. The chain employs TRBV29-1 and TRBJ2-3; TRBD2 matches at 11 bases. The clonotype comes from a woman in her thirties in good health. The CDR3 is CSVGTSGYTDTQYF. In DNA form, the CDR3 reads TGCAGCGTTGGGACTAGCGGGTACACAGATACGCAGTATTTT.